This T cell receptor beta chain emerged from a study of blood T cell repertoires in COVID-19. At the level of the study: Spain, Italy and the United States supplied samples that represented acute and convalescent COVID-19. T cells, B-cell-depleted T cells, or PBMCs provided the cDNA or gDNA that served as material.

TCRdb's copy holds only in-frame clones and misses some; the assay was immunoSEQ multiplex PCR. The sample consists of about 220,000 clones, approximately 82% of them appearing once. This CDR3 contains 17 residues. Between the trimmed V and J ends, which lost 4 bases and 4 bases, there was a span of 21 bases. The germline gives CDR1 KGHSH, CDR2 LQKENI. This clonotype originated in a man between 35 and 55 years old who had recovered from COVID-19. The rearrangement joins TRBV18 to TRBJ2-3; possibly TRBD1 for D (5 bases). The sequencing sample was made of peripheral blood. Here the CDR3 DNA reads TGTGCCAGCTCACAGTGGAACAGGCCCGAAACGGCAGATACGCAGTATTTT. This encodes CASSQWNRPETADTQYF.